These T cell receptor beta chains were read from a single sample in a study of chemoradiotherapy in HPV16-positive cancers. TCRdb's copy holds only in-frame clones and misses some; the assay was immunoSEQ multiplex PCR. The sample has approximately 28,000 clones, about 91% seen once. The specimen comprised blood, sampled from a patient who underwent chemoradiotherapy. The receptors originated from a human donor with HPV-associated anogenital cancer. CDR3s include the opening cysteine and the closing phenylalanine or tryptophan. The D gene is left open where the match is weak. Rows may omit the clone size; those that give it use once, few, many or a size class.

J gene | D gene | clone size | V gene | CDR3 protein | CDR3 DNA
TRBJ1-5 | . | . | TRBV30 | CAWSVSNGYQPQHF | TGTGCCTGGAGTGTAAGTAACGGCTATCAGCCCCAGCATTTT
TRBJ1-2 | . | . | TRBV4-1 | CASRPPGTTNYGYTF | TGCGCCAGCAGACCTCCGGGAACCACTAACTATGGCTACACCTTC
TRBJ1-1 | . | . | TRBV29-1 | CSVRDPGWGTEAFF | TGCAGCGTTAGAGATCCAGGATGGGGCACTGAAGCTTTCTTT
TRBJ1-2 | TRBD1 | . | TRBV19 | CASSYAIDRGLFNYGYTF | TGTGCCAGTAGTTACGCGATCGACAGGGGCTTATTCAACTATGGCTACACCTTC
TRBJ2-7 | . | . | TRBV9 | CASSVAVHEQYF | TGTGCCAGCAGCGTAGCAGTCCACGAGCAGTACTTC
TRBJ2-1 | TRBD1 | . | TRBV29-1 | CSVSGTGFNEQFF | TGCAGCGTGTCAGGGACAGGGTTCAATGAGCAGTTCTTC
TRBJ2-3 | . | . | TRBV7-2 | CASSRDGPTDTQYF | TGTGCCAGCAGCCGGGACGGCCCCACAGATACGCAGTATTTT
TRBJ1-5 | TRBD1 | . | TRBV2 | CASSTGGRWFEPQHF | TGTGCCAGCAGCACAGGGGGTCGGTGGTTTGAGCCCCAGCATTTT
TRBJ1-6 | . | . | TRBV5-5 | CASSAGDRNSPLHF | TGTGCCAGCAGCGCAGGGGACCGTAATTCACCCCTCCACTTT
TRBJ2-3 | . | . | TRBV5-1 | CASSSPPTSWGPTDTQYF | TGCGCCAGCAGCTCCCCCCCTACTAGCTGGGGCCCCACAGATACGCAGTATTTT
TRBJ2-7 | TRBD1 | . | TRBV6-5 | CASSRGQGGREQYF | TGTGCCAGCAGCCGCGGACAGGGGGGCCGCGAGCAGTACTTC
TRBJ2-1 | TRBD2 | . | TRBV27 | CASSRLAGGSYNEQFF | TGTGCCAGCAGTCGACTAGCGGGAGGGTCCTACAATGAGCAGTTCTTC
TRBJ2-7 | TRBD2 | once | TRBV10-3 | CAISAGLAGYEQYF | TGTGCCATCAGTGCGGGACTAGCTGGGTACGAGCAGTACTTC
TRBJ2-3 | TRBD1 | . | TRBV11-3 | CASSSEDRADTQYF | TGTGCCAGCAGCTCAGAAGACAGGGCAGATACGCAGTATTTT
TRBJ2-7 | TRBD2 | . | TRBV5-6 | CASSLRAGVPEQYF | TGTGCCAGCAGCCTTCGAGCGGGAGTACCCGAGCAGTACTTC
TRBJ2-7 | TRBD2 | . | TRBV5-4 | CASRIAGDEQYF | TGTGCCAGCAGGATAGCGGGAGATGAGCAGTACTTC
TRBJ2-7 | TRBD2 | . | TRBV7-3 | CASSLASGSEQYF | TGTGCCAGCAGCTTAGCCAGCGGGAGCGAGCAGTACTTC
TRBJ2-3 | TRBD1 | . | TRBV19 | CASQRDRGTDTQYF | TGTGCCAGTCAACGGGACAGGGGCACAGATACGCAGTATTTT
TRBJ1-5 | . | . | TRBV28 | CASLVQSGGNQPQHF | TGTGCCAGCCTCGTTCAGTCGGGGGGCAATCAGCCCCAGCATTTT
TRBJ2-7 | . | . | TRBV30 | CAWSVFLAGIGYEQYF | TGTGCCTGGAGTGTATTTTTGGCAGGCATCGGATACGAGCAGTACTTC
TRBJ1-5 | . | few | TRBV28 | CASSSLGQSYSNQPQHF | TGTGCCAGCAGTTCCCTCGGACAGTCTTATAGCAATCAGCCCCAGCATTTT
TRBJ2-2 | . | . | TRBV15 | CATSRDTLNTGELFF | TGTGCCACCAGCAGAGATACATTGAACACCGGGGAGCTGTTTTTT
TRBJ2-7 | . | . | TRBV6-5 | CATTSGEQYF | TGTGCCACCACATCTGGGGAGCAGTACTTC
TRBJ1-2 | . | . | TRBV28 | CASSPTGWYGYTF | TGTGCCAGCAGTCCGACGGGGTGGTATGGCTACACCTTC
TRBJ1-2 | . | . | TRBV6-5 | CASRPGPAYGYTF | TGTGCCAGCAGACCGGGACCAGCCTATGGCTACACCTTC
TRBJ2-1 | TRBD2 | . | TRBV27 | CASSLSGGTFNEQFF | TGTGCCAGCAGTCTCAGCGGGGGGACGTTCAATGAGCAGTTCTTC
TRBJ2-1 | . | . | TRBV29-1 | CSVVGSSDEQFF | TGCAGCGTTGTCGGGAGTAGCGATGAGCAGTTCTTC